A selection of T cell receptor beta chains follows, all from one sample in a study of PD-L1 blockade in urothelial cancer. Repertoires were generated with immunoSEQ multiplex PCR, while TCRdb's copy carries only in-frame clones and drops some. This table has about 80,000 clones, around four fifths appearing once. The starting material was PBMCs, obtained around atezolizumab (anti-PD-L1) treatment. The source of these receptors is a middle-aged man with urothelial cancer. Both conserved end residues are part of each CDR3. D genes are given only for firm matches. Only some rows state a clone size, as once, few, many or a class for expanded clones.

j_call	clone_size	v_call	d_call	cdr3_nt	cdr3_aa
TRBJ1-1	-	TRBV28	-	TGTGCCAGCAGTTTTGCGGGGATCACTGAAGCTTTCTTT	CASSFAGITEAFF
TRBJ2-1	-	TRBV19	-	TGTGCCAGTAGTATAGATTCAGGGATGAATGAGCAGTTCTTC	CASSIDSGMNEQFF
TRBJ1-2	-	TRBV29-1	TRBD1	TGCAGCGTGTACAGGGGGCCAAACTATGGCTACACCTTC	CSVYRGPNYGYTF
TRBJ2-1	-	TRBV18	-	TGTGCCAGCTCACCAAGAGAGGAGGGTGAGCAGTTCTTC	CASSPREEGEQFF
TRBJ2-7	-	TRBV27	TRBD1	TGTGCCAGCAGTCCAAGGGACAGTACCTACGAGCAGTACTTC	CASSPRDSTYEQYF
TRBJ2-2	-	TRBV4-1	TRBD1	TGCGCCAGCAGCCAAGATGGGCAGGGGGCTCAGACCGGGGAGCTGTTTTTT	CASSQDGQGAQTGELFF
TRBJ1-1	-	TRBV18	-	TGTGCCAGCTCACCAGACCGGGGGACGAACACTGAAGCTTTCTTT	CASSPDRGTNTEAFF
TRBJ1-1	-	TRBV29-1	TRBD1	TGCAGCGTTGAGGGACAGGGCCGAAGTAAGACTGAAGCTTTCTTT	CSVEGQGRSKTEAFF
TRBJ2-1	-	TRBV12-5	-	TGTGCTAGTGGTTTGGCCCGGGAGCCACTATACAATGAGCAGTTCTTC	CASGLAREPLYNEQFF
TRBJ1-3	-	TRBV6-5	-	TGTGCCAGCAGCAGGGTCTCTGGAAACACCATATATTTT	CASSRVSGNTIYF
TRBJ2-7	-	TRBV4-3	TRBD1	TGCGCCAGCAGCCAAGGAGGGGGCACCGACGAGCAGTACTTC	CASSQGGGTDEQYF
TRBJ2-3	-	TRBV28	-	TGTGCCAGCAGTCCCCTCAGGAGGGGGAGGGGCACAGATACGCAGTATTTT	CASSPLRRGRGTDTQYF
TRBJ2-3	-	TRBV5-1	-	TGCGCCAGCAGCTTTCTGGATACGCAGTATTTT	CASSFLDTQYF
TRBJ2-2	-	TRBV19	-	TGTGCCACCGAAGCGGGACACCGAACCGGGGAGCTGTTTTTT	CATEAGHRTGELFF
TRBJ2-7	few	TRBV2	-	TGTGCCAGCCGCCGCGGACTCTCCTACGAGCAGTACTTC	CASRRGLSYEQYF
TRBJ2-5	-	TRBV18	-	TGTGCCAGCTCAAATCGCGGGTCTAGGAGAGAGACCCAGTACTTC	CASSNRGSRRETQYF
TRBJ1-4	-	TRBV18	TRBD1	TGTGCCAGCTCACCGCGGGGACAGTTGGGTGAAAAACTGTTTTTT	CASSPRGQLGEKLFF
TRBJ2-7	-	TRBV30	TRBD1	TGTGCCTGGCGGAAGGACAGGGGCCACGAGCAGTACTTC	CAWRKDRGHEQYF
TRBJ2-1	-	TRBV5-6	-	TGTGCCAGCAGCAGCCGGGTGGCCTCCTACAATGAGCAGTTCTTC	CASSSRVASYNEQFF
TRBJ1-2	-	TRBV6-6	-	TGTGCCAGCAGCGATCGGGGGGAGGATGGCTACACCTTC	CASSDRGEDGYTF
TRBJ2-7	-	TRBV5-6	TRBD2	TGTGCCAGCAGCCTAGCGGGGGCCAGCGAGCAGTACTTC	CASSLAGASEQYF
TRBJ2-1	-	TRBV6-5	-	TGTGCCACCCGCCCCCCTCTGGGGGGTGGGAATGAGCAGTTCTTC	CATRPPLGGGNEQFF
TRBJ2-5	-	TRBV29-1	-	TGCAGCGTCAGACACAGTGGAGAGACCCAGTACTTC	CSVRHSGETQYF
TRBJ1-1	-	TRBV30	-	TGTGCCTGGGGGACATCGGGCACTGAAGCTTTCTTT	CAWGTSGTEAFF
TRBJ2-1	-	TRBV5-6	-	TGTGCCAGCAGCCCCGGACAGAGCTCCTACAATGAGCAGTTCTTC	CASSPGQSSYNEQFF
TRBJ2-3	-	TRBV5-1	-	TGCGCCAGCAGCCTTCGCACAGATACGCAGTATTTT	CASSLRTDTQYF
TRBJ1-1	once	TRBV18	-	TGTGCCAGCTTCCAGGACAGTCTGAACACTGAAGCTTTCTTT	CASFQDSLNTEAFF
TRBJ2-7	once	TRBV25-1	-	TGTGCCAGCAGTGAGAACTACTACGAGCAGTACTTC	CASSENYYEQYF
TRBJ2-6	-	TRBV19	TRBD2	TGTGCCAGTAGTACTGGGACTAGCTTTGGGGCCAACGTCCTGACTTTC	CASSTGTSFGANVLTF
TRBJ2-1	once	TRBV5-1	TRBD2	TGCGCCAGCAGCTTTAGCGGGAGTTTCAGTGAGCAGTTCTTC	CASSFSGSFSEQFF
TRBJ2-2	-	TRBV12-2	-	TGTGCAAGTCGCTTAGCGCATAACAGTAAACTAGCGGGATTAATTTCCGCGAACACCGGGGAGCTGTTTTTT	CASRLAHNSKLAGLISANTGELFF
TRBJ2-7	-	TRBV29-1	TRBD1	TGCAGCGTCCGGGACAGGGCCTACGAGCAGTACTTC	CSVRDRAYEQYF
TRBJ2-5	-	TRBV7-6	-	TGTGCCAGCAGCTTAAGGGAGACGGTAGGAGAGACCCAGTACTTC	CASSLRETVGETQYF
TRBJ1-5	-	TRBV5-6	TRBD1	TGTGCCAGCAGCACGGGGACAGGGGCCGAGCCCCAGCATTTT	CASSTGTGAEPQHF
TRBJ2-1	once	TRBV7-3	-	TGTGCCAGCAGTATAATCGCGGGACCGTCCAATGAGCAGTTCTTC	CASSIIAGPSNEQFF
TRBJ1-5	-	TRBV29-1	TRBD1	TGCAGCGTAGCCACAGGGGATCAGCCCCAGCATTTT	CSVATGDQPQHF
TRBJ1-3	-	TRBV21-1	-	TGTGCCAGCAAGGGAGGACGTCACTCTGGAAACACCATATATTTT	CASKGGRHSGNTIYF
TRBJ1-1	-	TRBV5-5	-	TGTGCCAGCAGCTTGGCCGGGAACACTGAAGCTTTCTTT	CASSLAGNTEAFF
TRBJ2-5	-	TRBV28	TRBD1	TGTGCCAGCAGTTTACGGGGGACAGGGGCGCAAGAGACCCAGTACTTC	CASSLRGTGAQETQYF
TRBJ2-7	few	TRBV28	-	TGTGCCAGCAGTCCCTCGGGGTATCGGTACGAGCAGTACTTC	CASSPSGYRYEQYF
TRBJ1-3	-	TRBV5-1	TRBD1	TGCGCCAGCAGCTGGGGACAGATCTCTGGAAACACCATATATTTT	CASSWGQISGNTIYF
TRBJ1-1	-	TRBV6-5	-	TGTGCCAGCAGTTACAACAGGAACACTGAAGCTTTCTTT	CASSYNRNTEAFF
TRBJ2-5	-	TRBV4-1	TRBD1	TGCGCCAGCAGCCAGTCGGGACAGGGAAGCCAAGAGACCCAGTACTTC	CASSQSGQGSQETQYF
TRBJ2-3	-	TRBV29-1	-	TGCAGCGCCCGGGACTCCCCCACAGATACGCAGTATTTT	CSARDSPTDTQYF
TRBJ2-5	-	TRBV6-5	-	TGTGCCAGCAGTTACTCTACTACCCAAGAGACCCAGTACTTC	CASSYSTTQETQYF
TRBJ2-7	-	TRBV7-8	-	TGTGCCAGCAGCTTAACAACCGCGGGCAGCACCTACGAGCAGTACTTC	CASSLTTAGSTYEQYF